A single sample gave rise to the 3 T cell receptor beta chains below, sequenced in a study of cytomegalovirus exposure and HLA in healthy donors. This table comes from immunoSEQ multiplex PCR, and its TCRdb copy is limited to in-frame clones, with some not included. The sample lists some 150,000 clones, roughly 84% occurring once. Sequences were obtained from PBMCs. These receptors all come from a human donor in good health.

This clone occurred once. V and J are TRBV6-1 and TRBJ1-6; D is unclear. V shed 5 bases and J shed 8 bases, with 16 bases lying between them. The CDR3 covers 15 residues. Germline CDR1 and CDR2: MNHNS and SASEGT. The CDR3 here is CASSFISDSDSPLHF. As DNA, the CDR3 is TGTGCCAGCAGTTTCATCTCGGACTCGGATTCACCCCTCCACTTT.

CDR3 protein: CASSSFSGTGGQPQHF. CDR3 coding DNA: TGTGCCAGCAGTTCCTTTTCCGGGACAGGGGGACAGCCCCAGCATTTT. The chain couples TRBV28 to TRBJ1-5, with 11 nucleotides matching TRBD1. The CDR3 is made up of 16 amino acids. Germline V gives CDR1 MDHEN, CDR2 SYDVKM. The junction had 9 bases not matched to a gene; V was cut back by 4 bases and J by 7 bases. The full variable domain, completed using reference TRBV28 and TRBJ1-5, is DVKVTQSSRYLVKRTGEKVFLECVQDMDHENMFWYRQDPGLGLRLIYFSYDVKMKEKGDIPEGYSVSREKKERFSLILESASTNQTSMYLCASSSFSGTGGQPQHFGDGTRLSIL.

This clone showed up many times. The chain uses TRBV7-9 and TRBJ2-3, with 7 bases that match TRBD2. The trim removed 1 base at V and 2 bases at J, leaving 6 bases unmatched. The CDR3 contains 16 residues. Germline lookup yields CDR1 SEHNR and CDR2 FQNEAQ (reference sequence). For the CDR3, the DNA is TGTGCCAGCAGCTTAGTTTCTAGCGGTCACACAGATACGCAGTATTTT. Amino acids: CASSLVSSGHTDTQYF.